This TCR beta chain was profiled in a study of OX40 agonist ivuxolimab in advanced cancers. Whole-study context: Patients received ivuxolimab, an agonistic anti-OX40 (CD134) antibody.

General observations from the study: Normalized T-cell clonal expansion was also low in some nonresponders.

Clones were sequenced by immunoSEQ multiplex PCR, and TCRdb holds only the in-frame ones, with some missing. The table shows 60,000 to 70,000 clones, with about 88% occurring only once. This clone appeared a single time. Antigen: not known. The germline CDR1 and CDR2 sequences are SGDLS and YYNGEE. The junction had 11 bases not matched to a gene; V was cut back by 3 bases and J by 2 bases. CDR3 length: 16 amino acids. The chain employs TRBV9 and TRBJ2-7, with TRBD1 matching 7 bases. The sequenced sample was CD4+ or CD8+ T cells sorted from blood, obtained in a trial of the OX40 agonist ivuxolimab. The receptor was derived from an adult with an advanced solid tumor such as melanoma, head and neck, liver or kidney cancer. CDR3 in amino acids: CASSGGHRGRTYEQYF. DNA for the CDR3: TGTGCCAGCAGCGGGGGTCACAGGGGTAGAACCTACGAGCAGTACTTC. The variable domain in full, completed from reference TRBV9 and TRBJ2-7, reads DSGVTQTPKHLITATGQRVTLRCSPRSGDLSVYWYQQSLDQGLQFLIQYYNGEERAKGNILERFSAQQFPDLHSELNLSSLELGDSALYFCASSGGHRGRTYEQYFGPGTRLTVT.